The next 25 T cell receptor beta chains were all read from a single sample in a study of blood T cells in healthy people across ages. For the second PCR, which ran for 7 to 11 cycles, a sample-barcoded 5' primer and a J-beta primer mix were used. From the 5' RACE reads, TCRdb called clonotypes with MiXCR, one entry per CDR3 protein. Altogether 750,000 to 850,000 distinct CDR3 sequences are present, 20% to 30% being singletons, with the ten largest covering under 4.5%. These same data were also listed under a study on T cells of mothers and their children.

Source material: blood. These receptors all stem from a boy between 5 and 17 years old in good health.

V is TRBV7-6 and J is TRBJ2-1; no firm D call. Trimming took off 3 bases at V and 5 bases at J, with 8 bases between the two ends. CDR3 length equals 13 residues. Germline assignment: CDR1 SGHVS and CDR2 FNYEAQ. The CDR3 spells CASSFSQNNEQFF. In DNA, the CDR3 is TGTGCCAGCAGCTTTTCACAGAACAATGAGCAGTTCTTC.

The chain couples TRBV6-2 or TRBV6-3 to TRBJ2-6; D unresolved. Deletions cut 6 bases from V and 12 bases from J, with 12 bases between. Germline CDR1 MNHEY, CDR2 SVGEGT. The CDR3 runs 12 residues. The CDR3 loop is CASSNGNTVLTF. CDR3 coding DNA: TGTGCCAGCAGCAACGGTAACACCGTCCTGACTTTC.

This clonotype was seen at least ten times. V is TRBV6-5 and J is TRBJ2-5; 10 bases fit TRBD1. Germline V lookup: CDR1 MNHEY, CDR2 SVGAGI. V was pared by 1 base and J by 4 bases, with 3 bases of the junction left unmatched. This CDR3 has 15 residues. The CDR3 loop reads CASSYWDRGGETQYF. In DNA, the CDR3 is TGTGCCAGCAGTTACTGGGACAGGGGAGGAGAGACCCAGTACTTC.

The V gene is TRBV6-5, the J gene TRBJ2-7, with 11 bases that match TRBD2. Looked up from germline, CDR1 is MNHEY and CDR2 is SVGAGI. This CDR3 comprises 14 residues. Trimming removed 5 bases from V and 10 bases from J; junction bases left unmatched: 10. Here the CDR3 DNA reads TGTGCCAGCAGTCCCGTTAGCGGGAGGGCGTCCCAGTACTTC. Encoded protein: CASSPVSGRASQYF.

This clonotype was observed a few times. The V and J genes are TRBV20-1 and TRBJ2-1, with 9 bases aligning to TRBD2. J lost 4 bases, V lost 0 bases, and 4 bases had no gene match. The CDR3 is 15 residues long. Germline V gene sequence: CDR1 DFQATT, CDR2 SNEGSKA (reference sequence). CDR3 loop: CSARDPRGGYNEQFF. In DNA, the CDR3 is TGCAGTGCTAGAGATCCGCGGGGGGGATACAATGAGCAGTTCTTC.

This clonotype was detected ten times or more. V usage is TRBV11-2 and J usage is TRBJ2-3, with TRBD1 matching 9 bases. CDR1 is SGHAT and CDR2 is FQNNGV in the germline V gene. The CDR3 is made up of 16 amino acids. V trimming: 2 bases; J trimming: 6 bases; junction bases outside the gene matches: 9. The CDR3 nucleotides are TGTGCCAGCAGCTTAAGACCGGGACAGGGTGCGGATACGCAGTATTTT. Amino acids: CASSLRPGQGADTQYF.

This rearrangement joins TRBV2 to TRBJ2-1; D uncertain. The CDR3 covers 16 residues. The germline gives CDR1 SNHLY, CDR2 FYNNEI. V was cut by 6 bases and J by 0 bases, with 15 bases left in between. CDR3 bases: TGTGCCAGCAGCCGAGATCAGAGCTACTCCTACAATGAGCAGTTCTTC. It encodes CASSRDQSYSYNEQFF.

CDR3 DNA: TGCAGTGCTAGAGATCGACTAGCGGCTCTCAATGAGCAGTTCTTC. This gives the protein CSARDRLAALNEQFF. The chain carries TRBV20-1 and TRBJ2-1, with 9 bases that match TRBD2. Trimming cost V 0 bases and J 6 bases; bases outside gene matches: 6. CDR1 and CDR2 (germline): DFQATT, SNEGSKA (reference sequence). This CDR3 spans 15 amino acids.

This clonotype was found a few times. This rearrangement joins TRBV4-3 to TRBJ2-1; TRBD1 matches at 8 bases. Germline V gene data show CDR1 as LGHNA and CDR2 as YSLEER. CDR3 length equals 17 residues. The V gene end was trimmed by 1 base and the J gene end by 4 bases; junction bases not matched to a gene: 9. The CDR3 DNA is TGCGCCAGCAGCCAAGGCTTTTCCGGGACAGGATACAATGAGCAGTTCTTC. Translation: CASSQGFSGTGYNEQFF.

This clonotype was seen a handful of times. This rearrangement joins TRBV27 to TRBJ2-1; no definite D call. The CDR3 has 14 residues. The V and J ends lost 6 bases and 10 bases respectively, with 19 bases between them. The germline V gene encodes CDR1 MNHEY and CDR2 SMNVEV (reference sequence). The CDR3 here is CASRLDQDGNEQFF. The CDR3 coding sequence is TGTGCCAGCAGACTGGACCAAGACGGCAACGAGCAGTTCTTC.

The V and J genes are TRBV10-3 and TRBJ1-1, with D unresolved. This CDR3 is built from 13 residues. Between the trimmed V and J ends, which lost 0 bases and 7 bases, there was a span of 9 bases. Germline V gene data show CDR1 as ENHRY and CDR2 as SYGVKD. The DNA for the CDR3 is TGTGCCATCAGTGAGTCGGGAGATCATGAAGCTTTCTTT. Encoded protein: CAISESGDHEAFF.

This clonotype was seen once. The V call is TRBV6-2 or TRBV6-3, the J call TRBJ2-1, with D possibly TRBD1 on 6 matching bases. The CDR3 is 13 amino acids. V dropped 11 bases and J dropped 3 bases, with 14 bases sitting between them. Looked up from germline, CDR1 is MNHEY and CDR2 is SVGEGT. CDR3 region: CAGASDSYNEQFF. In DNA, the CDR3 is TGTGCCGGCGCCTCGGACAGCTACAATGAGCAGTTCTTC.

The chain links TRBV10-2 to TRBJ2-5, with TRBD1 matching 8 bases. There are 15 residues in the CDR3. The J segment lost 2 bases and the V segment lost 7 bases, leaving 9 bases of the junction unmatched. The germline CDR1 and CDR2 sequences are WSHSY and SAAADI. The CDR3 region has the DNA TGCGCCAGCATTGCCGGGACAGGCGTTCAAGAGACCCAGTACTTC. Translated: CASIAGTGVQETQYF.

CDR3 DNA: TGCGCCAGCTCGGGAGGAGGACAGGGGGCAAATGAGCAGTACTTC. This encodes CASSGGGQGANEQYF. The chain has TRBV5-1 and TRBJ2-7; TRBD1 aligns across 11 bases. The V segment lost 7 bases and the J segment 7 bases; nucleotides outside the gene matches: 13. Germline lookup yields CDR1 SGHRS and CDR2 YFSETQ. The CDR3 extends over 15 amino acids.

This chain joins TRBV7-9 and TRBJ1-3; no clear D gene. With 3 bases removed from V and 0 bases from J, the gap between germline ends came to 15 bases. Looked up from germline, CDR1 is SEHNR and CDR2 is FQNEAQ (reference sequence). This CDR3 contains 17 residues. CDR3 sequence (DNA): TGTGCCAGCAGCTTCGGAGCCCGCCTCGTCTCTGGAAACACCATATATTTT. It translates to CASSFGARLVSGNTIYF.

This chain uses TRBV29-1 with TRBJ1-2, with 7 bases fitting TRBD1. The CDR3 runs to 13 residues. Germline trimming cut 4 bases from V and 7 bases from J; bases unmatched to any gene: 9. Germline lookup yields CDR1 SQVTM and CDR2 ANQGSEA. The CDR3, as DNA: TGCAGCGTTGTACGAGAGGGGGCGGGTGGCTACACCTTC. Amino acids: CSVVREGAGGYTF.

This chain connects TRBV7-9 to TRBJ2-5; 8 bases fit TRBD2. The DNA end lines up better with TRBJ2-1; the J call may be wrong. The length of the CDR3 is 15 residues. Germline loops: CDR1 SEHNR, CDR2 FQNEAQ (reference sequence). The CDR3 DNA reads TGTGCCAGCAGCTCAGCGGGGGCCAAATACAATGAGCAGTTCTTC. Residues: CASSSAGAKYNEQFF.

This chain joins TRBV7-2 and TRBJ2-4; the D gene could be TRBD1 or TRBD2 (5 bases each). The V end lost 0 bases, the J end lost 0 bases, and 21 bases lay between the germline ends. Germline CDR1 and CDR2: SGHTA and FQGNSA. There are 20 residues in the CDR3. The CDR3 sequence: CASSLAGIRDQLLAKNIQYF. CDR3 DNA: TGTGCCAGCAGCTTAGCCGGCATCCGGGACCAACTACTAGCCAAAAACATTCAGTACTTC.

This clonotype appeared a few times. The rearrangement links TRBV6-5 to TRBJ1-6, with a possible D match to TRBD1 (5 bases). Trimming removed 6 bases from V and 9 bases from J, with 15 bases in between. This CDR3 comprises 14 residues. Germline assignment: CDR1 MNHEY and CDR2 SVGAGI. DNA of the CDR3: TGTGCCAGCAGGTCACAGGATAGGAGTTCACCCCTCCACTTT. Residues: CASRSQDRSSPLHF.

The chain combines TRBV9 with TRBJ1-2, with D unclear. Germline loops: CDR1 SGDLS, CDR2 YYNGEE. V lost 0 bases and J lost 4, with 13 bases in between. The CDR3 covers 15 residues. This CDR3 is CASSVEPGSTYGYTF. As DNA, the CDR3 is TGTGCCAGCAGCGTAGAGCCGGGGTCGACCTATGGCTACACCTTC.

In its sample, this clonotype was seen a few times. This chain connects TRBV20-1 to TRBJ1-1; D unclear. CDR1 DFQATT and CDR2 SNEGSKA come from the germline V gene (reference sequence). The CDR3 spans 12 residues. V dropped 3 bases and J dropped 1 base, with 6 bases sitting between them. This chain's CDR3 is CSASSGNTEAFF. In nucleotides, the CDR3 is TGCAGTGCTAGCTCAGGGAACACTGAAGCTTTCTTT.

V and J are TRBV7-2 and TRBJ1-4; unclear D gene. V was trimmed by 2 bases and J by 7 bases, leaving 14 bases between them. Germline CDR1 reads SGHTA; CDR2 reads FQGNSA. CDR3 size: 15 residues. DNA for the CDR3: TGTGCCAGCAGCTTACTAGGTCCGCCGGCTGAAAAACTGTTTTTT. This sequence encodes CASSLLGPPAEKLFF.

This clonotype was observed a few times. This chain connects TRBV18 to TRBJ2-5; 9 nucleotides align to TRBD1. The closer fit of TRBJ2-1 to the DNA end suggests the J call may be wrong. In germline, CDR1 is KGHSH, CDR2 LQKENI. The CDR3 runs 15 residues. CDR3 sequence: CASSPQGQGGNEQFF. CDR3 sequence (DNA): TGTGCCAGCTCTCCTCAGGGACAGGGCGGTAATGAGCAGTTCTTC.

This chain joins TRBV12-3 or TRBV12-4 and TRBJ1-2, with D possibly being TRBD1 (5 bases). CDR3 length: 16 residues. Trimming shortened V by 6 bases and J by 0 bases, and 17 bases separated the two germline ends. The CDR3 spells CASSSTMTAANYGYTF. CDR3 nucleotides: TGTGCCAGCAGCTCTACCATGACAGCTGCTAACTATGGCTACACCTTC.

The chain joins TRBV27 to TRBJ2-5, with 11 nucleotides matching TRBD2. The end of the DNA is better explained by TRBJ2-1, so the J call may be wrong. The germline gives CDR1 MNHEY, CDR2 SMNVEV (reference sequence). The CDR3 runs 15 residues. The CDR3 protein is CASSPTSGAHNEQFF. In DNA form, the CDR3 reads TGTGCCAGCAGTCCGACTAGCGGGGCCCACAATGAGCAGTTCTTC.